One and the same sample provided the 2 T cell receptor beta chains below, sequenced in a study of T cell responses to AZD1222 COVID-19 vaccine. The method was immunoSEQ multiplex PCR; TCRdb's version includes in-frame clones alone and lacks a portion of them. The sample lists about 75,000 clones; around 87% were seen once. The input for sequencing was peripheral blood, taken 28 days after the second AZD1222 dose. The receptor set was obtained from an adult who received the AZD1222 COVID-19 vaccine.

The V and J genes are TRBV4-1 and TRBJ1-2; D call uncertain. Germline CDR1 is MGHRA and CDR2 is YSYEKL. The CDR3 is made up of 12 amino acids. V lost 1 base to trimming and J lost 2 bases, with 2 bases between them. The CDR3 spells CASSQGNYGYTF. The CDR3 DNA reads TGCGCCAGCAGCCAAGGCAACTATGGCTACACCTTC.

The rearrangement links TRBV11-2 to TRBJ1-1; D gene uncertain. The CDR3 is made up of 13 amino acids. V lost 2 bases and J lost 4, with 8 bases in between. The germline CDR1 and CDR2 sequences are SGHAT and FQNNGV. CDR3 DNA: TGTGCCAGCAGCTTACGTTGGGGCACTGAAGCTTTCTTT. Translating it yields CASSLRWGTEAFF.